This entry features one T cell receptor beta chain sequence. Antigen unknown. The sample is drawn from a study of a mutant IDH1 vaccine in newly diagnosed glioma. Indicated time point: baseline, week 1 (first vaccination visit). Sample treatment: pre-vaccination baseline after standard-of-care therapy. Study outcomes and limitations: Changes to the top peripheral T cell clonotypes appeared unrelated to pseudoprogression.

Method: immunoSEQ multiplex PCR; TCRdb's copy keeps in-frame clones and lacks some. The sample contains around 50,000 clones, 70% to 90% of which appear only once. The TCR was taken from a man aged 40-50 years with glioma. Material: PBMCs, obtained from a glioma patient treated with radiotherapy, temozolomide or both.

Here the CDR3 reads CASSNKNRGVWQFF. CDR3 DNA sequence: TGTGCCAGCAGTAACAAGAATCGCGGGGTCTGGCAGTTCTTC. The genes are TRBV6-5 and TRBJ2-1; tentatively, D is TRBD2 (6 bases). Germline-derived CDR1 and CDR2 are MNHEY and SVGAGI. The ends were cut back, 5 bases at V and 12 bases at J, with 20 bases in the middle. The CDR3 extends over 14 amino acids.